The clone carrying this T cell receptor (beta chain) was seen once. Its antigen is still unknown. The assay used deep level. Replicate PCRs run on sorted subsets employed 150 to 250 ng DNA, approximately 30,000 T cell genomes. Assay: immunoSEQ multiplex PCR; the TCRdb copy retains only in-frame clones and omits some. The sample holds approximately 1,500,000 clones, 95% to 99% seen once. The sample is drawn from a study of shared clonotypes between healthy human individuals. Study-wide background: The study drew on two women and a few men aged 18 to 49 as donors.

The CDR3 is 12 amino acids. Trimming left V 5 bases short and J 6 bases short, with 9 bases between. In germline, CDR1 is SGHDT, CDR2 YYEEEE. Broader study findings: The naive CD4 repertoires of a few donors were compared, and around 5% of clonotypes were shared.

Source material: naive CD4+ T cells sorted from blood. Noted subset: CD45RA+ positively selected. The J gene is TRBJ1-5, the V gene TRBV5-6; tentative D call: TRBD1 (5 bases). The source of this sequence is a man in his thirties or forties in good health. DNA of the CDR3: TGTGCCAGCAGGGGGGTATGTCAGCCCCAGCATTTT. It codes for CASRGVCQPQHF.